This T cell receptor (beta chain) was retrieved from a study of CD4+ T cells in melanoma. To note about this clone: Antigen specificity is unknown.

V was shortened by 5 bases and J by 4 bases, with 9 bases between the two germline ends. This CDR3 comprises 13 residues. Germline loops: CDR1 SGHTA, CDR2 FQGTGA. Study findings and constraints: A reported correlation linked neoantigen-specific CD4+ T cells to CD8+, macrophage and B cell function. Diverse differentiation states were reported for melanoma neoantigen-specific CD4+ T cells.

TCRdb keeps only in-frame clones here, not all; method: immunoSEQ multiplex PCR. The table lists approximately 20,000 clones, more than 65% of them singletons. This clonotype was sampled from a human donor with melanoma. The chain combines TRBV7-3 with TRBJ1-5; D not certain. The sequencing input was cells from a culture (not recorded whether cultured in vitro). CDR3 sequence (DNA): TGTGCCAGCAGCAAAGACGGGAATCAGCCCCAGCATTTT. Its protein is CASSKDGNQPQHF.